The subject of this entry is one TCR beta chain. These data come from a study of preoperative IRX-2 immunotherapy in early breast cancer. Noted treatment: preoperative locoregional IRX-2 cytokine immunotherapy. This phase Ib study tested locoregional IRX-2 cytokine immunotherapy given before surgery. Assay used: immunoSEQ multiplex PCR; TCRdb lists only in-frame clones, some missing. The data contain 20,000 to 30,000 clones, 80% to 90% of them singletons. Per germline, CDR1 SGHTA and CDR2 FQGNSA. The CDR3 covers 17 residues. Trimming stripped 4 bases from V and 0 bases from J, with 15 bases between. This sequence joins TRBV7-2 and TRBJ2-2; D perhaps matches TRBD2 (7 bases). This specimen consisted of tumor tissue, obtained after IRX-2 immunotherapy. The sequence came from a human donor with breast cancer. The CDR3 spells CASSSNRGATNTGELFF. The DNA of the CDR3 is TGTGCCAGCAGCTCAAACCGGGGGGCAACGAACACCGGGGAGCTGTTTTTT. Filled out from reference TRBV7-2 and TRBJ2-2, the complete variable domain reads GAGVSQSPSNKVTEKGKDVELRCDPISGHTALYWYRQSLGQGLEFLIYFQGNSAPDKSGLPSDRFSAERTGGSVSTLTIQRTQQEDSAVYLCASSSNRGATNTGELFFGEGSRLTVL.